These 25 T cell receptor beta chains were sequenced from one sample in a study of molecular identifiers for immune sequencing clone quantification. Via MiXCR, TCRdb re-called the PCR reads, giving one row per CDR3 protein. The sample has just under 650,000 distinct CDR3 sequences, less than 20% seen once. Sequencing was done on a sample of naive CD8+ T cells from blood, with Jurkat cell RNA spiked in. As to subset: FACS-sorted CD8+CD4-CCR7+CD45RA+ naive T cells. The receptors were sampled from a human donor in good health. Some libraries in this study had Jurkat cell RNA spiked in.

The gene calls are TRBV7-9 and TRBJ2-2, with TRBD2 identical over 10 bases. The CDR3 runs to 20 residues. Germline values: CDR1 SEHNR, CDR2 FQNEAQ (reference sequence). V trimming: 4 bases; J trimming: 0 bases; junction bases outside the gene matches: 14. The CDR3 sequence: CASSSRGTSARGPNTGELFF. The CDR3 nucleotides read TGTGCCAGCAGCTCAAGAGGGACTAGCGCTAGGGGACCGAACACCGGGGAGCTGTTTTTT.

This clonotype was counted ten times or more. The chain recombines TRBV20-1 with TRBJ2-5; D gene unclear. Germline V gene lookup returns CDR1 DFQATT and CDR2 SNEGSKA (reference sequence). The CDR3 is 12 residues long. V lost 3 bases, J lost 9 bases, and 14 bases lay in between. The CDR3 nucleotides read TGCAGTGCTAGCGGCCAGCTTTTGGCCCAGTACTTC. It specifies CSASGQLLAQYF.

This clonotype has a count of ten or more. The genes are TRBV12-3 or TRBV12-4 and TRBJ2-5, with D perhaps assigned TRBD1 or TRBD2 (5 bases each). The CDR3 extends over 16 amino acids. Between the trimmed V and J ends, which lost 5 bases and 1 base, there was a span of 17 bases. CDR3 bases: TGTGCCAGCAGTGCCCGGGACCCCGTAAGCCAAGAGACCCAGTACTTC. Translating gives CASSARDPVSQETQYF.

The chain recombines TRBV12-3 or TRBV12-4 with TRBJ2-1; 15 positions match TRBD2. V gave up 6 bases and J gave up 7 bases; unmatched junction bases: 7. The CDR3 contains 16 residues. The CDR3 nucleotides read TGTGCCAGCAGCTCCCCTGGACTAGCGGGGGGGAATGAGCAGTTCTTC. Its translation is CASSSPGLAGGNEQFF.

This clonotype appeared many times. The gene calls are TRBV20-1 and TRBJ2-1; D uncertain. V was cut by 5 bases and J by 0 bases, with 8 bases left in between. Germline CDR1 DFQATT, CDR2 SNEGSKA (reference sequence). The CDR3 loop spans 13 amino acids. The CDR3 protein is CSAAASSYNEQFF. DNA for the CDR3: TGCAGTGCTGCCGCTAGCTCCTACAATGAGCAGTTCTTC.

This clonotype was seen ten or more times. DNA for the CDR3: TGTGCCAGCAGCTTACCCGGTTGGGTTGAGCAGTACTTC. Its protein is CASSLPGWVEQYF. The chain is built from TRBV7-9 and TRBJ2-7; D is undetermined. The CDR3 consists of 13 residues. The V gene's germline CDR1 is SEHNR and CDR2 FQNEAQ (reference sequence). The V gene lost 2 bases and the J gene lost 7 bases, with 12 bases spanning the gap.

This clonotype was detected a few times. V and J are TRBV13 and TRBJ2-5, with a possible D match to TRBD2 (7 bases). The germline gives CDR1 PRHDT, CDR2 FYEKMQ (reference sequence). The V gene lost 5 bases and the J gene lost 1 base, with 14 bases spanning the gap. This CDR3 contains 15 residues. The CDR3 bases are TGTGCCAGCAGCAAACGGGGGGCCAGCCAAGAGACCCAGTACTTC. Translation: CASSKRGASQETQYF. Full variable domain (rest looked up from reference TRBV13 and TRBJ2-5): AAGVIQSPRHLIKEKRETATLKCYPIPRHDTVYWYQQGPGQDPQFLISFYEKMQSDKGSIPDRFSAQQFSDYHSELNMSSLELGDSALYFCASSKRGASQETQYFGPGTRLLVL.

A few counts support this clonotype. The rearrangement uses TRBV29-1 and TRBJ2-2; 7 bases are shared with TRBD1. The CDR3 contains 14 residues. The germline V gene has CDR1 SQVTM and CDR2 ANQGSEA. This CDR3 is CGASGQANTGELFF. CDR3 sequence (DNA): TGCGGCGCCTCCGGACAGGCGAACACCGGGGAGCTGTTTTTT.

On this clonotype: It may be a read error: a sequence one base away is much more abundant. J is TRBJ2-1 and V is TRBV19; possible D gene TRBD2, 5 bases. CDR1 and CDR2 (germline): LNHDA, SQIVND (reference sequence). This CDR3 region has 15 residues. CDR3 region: CASSIFAGSCNEQFF. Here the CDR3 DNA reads TGTGCCAGTAGTATTTTCGCGGGTTCCTGCAATGAGCAGTTCTTC.

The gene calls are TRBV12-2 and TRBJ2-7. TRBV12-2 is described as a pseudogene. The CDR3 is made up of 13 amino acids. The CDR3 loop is CASPLRVPYEQYF. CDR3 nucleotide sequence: TGTGCAAGTCCCTTAAGGGTGCCCTACGAGCAGTACTTC.

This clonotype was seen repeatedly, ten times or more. DNA for the CDR3: TGTGCCAGTAGTATGGACGGCACCTACGAGCAGTACTTC. Amino acids: CASSMDGTYEQYF. The chain recombines TRBV19 with TRBJ2-7; unclear D gene. Trimming pared 3 bases from V and 2 bases from J, leaving 8 bases between. The CDR3 runs 13 residues. CDR1 and CDR2 (germline): LNHDA, SQIVND (reference sequence).

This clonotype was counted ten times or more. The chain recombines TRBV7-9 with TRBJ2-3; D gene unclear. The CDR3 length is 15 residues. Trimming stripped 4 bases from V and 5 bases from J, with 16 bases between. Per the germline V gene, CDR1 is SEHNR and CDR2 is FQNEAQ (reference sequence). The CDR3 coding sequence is TGTGCCAGCAGCTCAGAAATAGGAACACTAGATACGCAGTATTTT. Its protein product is CASSSEIGTLDTQYF.

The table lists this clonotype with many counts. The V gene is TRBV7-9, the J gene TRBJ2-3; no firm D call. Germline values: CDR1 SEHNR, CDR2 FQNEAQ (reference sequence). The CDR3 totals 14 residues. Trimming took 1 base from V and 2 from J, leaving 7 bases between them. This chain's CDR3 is CASSLETPTDTQYF. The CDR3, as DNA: TGTGCCAGCAGCTTAGAAACACCCACAGATACGCAGTATTTT.

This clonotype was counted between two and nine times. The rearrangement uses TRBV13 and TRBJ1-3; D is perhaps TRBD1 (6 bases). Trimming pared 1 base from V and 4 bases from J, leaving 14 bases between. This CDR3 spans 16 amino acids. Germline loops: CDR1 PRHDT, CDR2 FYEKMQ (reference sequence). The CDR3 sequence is CASSLEEGGTGNTIYF. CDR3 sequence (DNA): TGTGCCAGCAGCTTAGAGGAGGGGGGGACCGGAAACACCATATATTTT.

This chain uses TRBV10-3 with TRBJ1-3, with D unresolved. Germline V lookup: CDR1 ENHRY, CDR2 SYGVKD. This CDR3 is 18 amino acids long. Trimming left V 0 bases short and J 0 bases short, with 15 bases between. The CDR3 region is CAISESLDIFSSGNTIYF. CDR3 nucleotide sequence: TGTGCCATCAGTGAGTCGCTTGACATCTTCAGCTCTGGAAACACCATATATTTT.

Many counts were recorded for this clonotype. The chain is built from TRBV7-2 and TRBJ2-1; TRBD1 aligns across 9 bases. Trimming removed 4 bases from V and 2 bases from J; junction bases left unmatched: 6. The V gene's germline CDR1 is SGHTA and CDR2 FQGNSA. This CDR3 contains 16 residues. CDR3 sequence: CASSSKQGAAYNEQFF. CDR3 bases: TGTGCCAGCAGCTCCAAACAGGGGGCGGCCTACAATGAGCAGTTCTTC.

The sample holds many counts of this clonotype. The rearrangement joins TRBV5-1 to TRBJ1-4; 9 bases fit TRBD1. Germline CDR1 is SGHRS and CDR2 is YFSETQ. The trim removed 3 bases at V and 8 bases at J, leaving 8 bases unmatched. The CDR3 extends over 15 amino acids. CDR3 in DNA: TGCGCCAGCAGCTGGGGTCGGACAGGGGACGAAAAACTGTTTTTT. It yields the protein CASSWGRTGDEKLFF. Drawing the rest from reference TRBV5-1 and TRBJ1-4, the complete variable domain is KAGVTQTPRYLIKTRGQQVTLSCSPISGHRSVSWYQQTPGQGLQFLFEYFSETQRNKGNFPGRFSGRQFSNSRSEMNVSTLELGDSALYLCASSWGRTGDEKLFFGSGTQLSVL.

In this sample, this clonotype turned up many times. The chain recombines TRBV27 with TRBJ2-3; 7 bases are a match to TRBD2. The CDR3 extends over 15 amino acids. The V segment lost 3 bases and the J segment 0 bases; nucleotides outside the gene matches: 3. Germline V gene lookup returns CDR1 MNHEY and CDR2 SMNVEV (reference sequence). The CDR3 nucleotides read TGTGCCAGCAGTTTCGGGGGGATGAGCACAGATACGCAGTATTTT. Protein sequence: CASSFGGMSTDTQYF.

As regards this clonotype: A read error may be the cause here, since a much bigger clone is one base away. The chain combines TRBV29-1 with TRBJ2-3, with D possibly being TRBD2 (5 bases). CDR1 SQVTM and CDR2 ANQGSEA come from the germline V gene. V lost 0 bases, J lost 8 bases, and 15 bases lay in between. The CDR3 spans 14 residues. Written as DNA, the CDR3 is TGCAGCGTTGAAGATCGGGGTAGCCGAGGTACGCAGTATTTT. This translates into CSVEDRGSRGTQYF.

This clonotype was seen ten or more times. The CDR3 sequence is CASRPGLVLYEQYF. The CDR3 DNA reads TGTGCCAGCAGGCCGGGACTAGTCCTCTACGAGCAGTACTTC. V is TRBV2 and J is TRBJ2-7; TRBD2 matches at 8 bases. Germline loops: CDR1 SNHLY, CDR2 FYNNEI. The J segment lost 3 bases and the V segment lost 6 bases, leaving 7 bases of the junction unmatched. This CDR3 comprises 14 residues.

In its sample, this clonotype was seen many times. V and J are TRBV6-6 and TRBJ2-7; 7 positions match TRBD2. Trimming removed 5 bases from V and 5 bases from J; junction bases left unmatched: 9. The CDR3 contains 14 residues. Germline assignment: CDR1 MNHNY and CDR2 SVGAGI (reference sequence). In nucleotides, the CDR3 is TGTGCCAGCAGTCACGGGACTATAGGGGACGAGCAGTACTTC. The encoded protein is CASSHGTIGDEQYF.

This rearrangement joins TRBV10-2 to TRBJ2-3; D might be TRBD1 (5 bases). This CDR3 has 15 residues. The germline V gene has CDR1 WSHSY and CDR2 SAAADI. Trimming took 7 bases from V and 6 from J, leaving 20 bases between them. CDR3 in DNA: TGCGCCAGCACCCTGGGGCAGGGAAGGTCGGATACGCAGTATTTT. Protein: CASTLGQGRSDTQYF.

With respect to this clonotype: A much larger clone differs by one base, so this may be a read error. Here the CDR3 DNA reads TGTGCCAGCAGTTACCCTACTAGCGGCGTTTACAAGCAGTACTTC. It encodes CASSYPTSGVYKQYF. The chain uses TRBV6-2 or TRBV6-3 and TRBJ2-7, with 8 nucleotides matching TRBD2. Unmatched junction bases numbered 11, after V lost 2 bases and J lost 8 bases. Germline V lookup: CDR1 MNHEY, CDR2 SVGEGT. The CDR3 loop spans 15 amino acids.

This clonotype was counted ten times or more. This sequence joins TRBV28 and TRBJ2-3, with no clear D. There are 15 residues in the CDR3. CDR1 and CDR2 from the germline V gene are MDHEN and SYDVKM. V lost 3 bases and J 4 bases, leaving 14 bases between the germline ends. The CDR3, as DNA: TGTGCCAGCAGTTTGGTGCTGACCCTGGCAGATACGCAGTATTTT. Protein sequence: CASSLVLTLADTQYF.

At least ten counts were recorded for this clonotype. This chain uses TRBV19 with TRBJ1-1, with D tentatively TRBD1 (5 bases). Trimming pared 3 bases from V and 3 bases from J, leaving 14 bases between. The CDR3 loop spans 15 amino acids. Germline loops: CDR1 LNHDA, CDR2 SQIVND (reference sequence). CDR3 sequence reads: CASSMGTQGHTEAFF. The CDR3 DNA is TGTGCCAGTAGTATGGGGACGCAGGGACACACTGAAGCTTTCTTT.